These 17 T cell receptor beta chains were sequenced from one sample in a study of cytomegalovirus exposure and HLA in healthy donors. PCR primers comprised 60 Vbeta and 13 Jbeta primers. The method was immunoSEQ multiplex PCR; TCRdb's version includes in-frame clones alone and lacks a portion of them. The sample includes 150,000 to 200,000 clones, 78% of them seen just once. The sample comprised PBMCs. The receptors originated from a female donor in good health and CMV-seronegative.

The J gene is TRBJ2-3, the V gene TRBV10-3; D gene unclear. Germline V CDR1 and CDR2: ENHRY, SYGVKD. The CDR3 runs 12 residues. The V and J ends lost 10 bases and 6 bases respectively, with 14 bases between them. In DNA, the CDR3 is TGTGCCACCGGTTACGTTTCTGATACGCAGTATTTT. This encodes CATGYVSDTQYF.

The chain has TRBV18 and TRBJ1-1; possibly TRBD1 for D (6 bases). Germline CDR1 and CDR2: KGHSH and LQKENI. V was trimmed by 5 bases and J by 3 bases, leaving 13 bases between them. The CDR3 consists of 14 residues. This chain's CDR3 is CASSAGQFYTEAFF. CDR3 sequence (DNA): TGTGCCAGCTCAGCTGGACAGTTCTACACTGAAGCTTTCTTT.

The chain is built from TRBV15 and TRBJ1-6, with 10 positions matching TRBD1. This CDR3 is built from 15 residues. After removal of 5 bases from V and 7 bases from J, the junction contained 5 bases not matched to a gene. The germline gives CDR1 LNHNV, CDR2 YYDKDF (reference sequence). The CDR3 protein is CATSEDRGSNSPLHF. In DNA, the CDR3 is TGTGCCACCAGCGAGGACAGGGGGTCGAATTCACCCCTCCACTTT.

This clone has only one observation. This CDR3 reads CASSSPRSGQYF. The CDR3 region has the DNA TGTGCCAGCAGCTCCCCCCGGAGTGGACAGTACTTC. The chain joins TRBV7-9 to TRBJ2-4; D is undetermined. The CDR3 has 12 residues. The germline V gene has CDR1 SEHNR and CDR2 FQNEAQ (reference sequence). V lost 4 bases and J 13 bases, leaving 14 bases between the germline ends.

This clone was counted once. The chain is built from TRBV12-2 and TRBJ2-7; TRBD2, the table's D call, lacks a check against the DNA. TRBV12-2 counts as a pseudogene. The CDR3 contains 12 residues. CDR3 in amino acids: CASRFRYYEQYF. CDR3 in DNA: TGTGCAAGTCGCTTTCGGTACTACGAGCAGTACTTC.

J is TRBJ1-2 and V is TRBV29-1; D is perhaps TRBD1 (5 bases). Germline assignment: CDR1 SQVTM and CDR2 ANQGSEA. V lost 2 bases, J lost 4 bases, and 17 bases lay in between. The CDR3 covers 15 residues. This CDR3 reads CSVESKTETSYGYTF. In DNA form, the CDR3 reads TGCAGCGTTGAATCTAAGACAGAAACAAGCTATGGCTACACCTTC.

The rearrangement links TRBV7-3 to TRBJ2-3; TRBD2 matches at 7 bases. The ends lost 5 bases at V and 1 base at J; junction bases unmatched: 3. The CDR3 totals 14 residues. Germline CDR1 and CDR2: SGHTA and FQGTGA. CDR3 residues: CASSLRGGTDTQYF. DNA for the CDR3: TGTGCCAGCAGCCTACGGGGGGGCACAGATACGCAGTATTTT.

This clone was detected once. The gene calls are TRBV7-9 and TRBJ2-3; the match to TRBD1 covers 10 bases. The CDR3 is 16 residues long. Germline V gene data show CDR1 as SEHNR and CDR2 as FQNEAQ (reference sequence). Trimming at V came to 4 bases and at J to 1 base, leaving 5 bases not matched to a gene. CDR3 loop: CASSSTGGAGTDTQYF. CDR3 DNA: TGTGCCAGCAGCTCGACAGGGGGCGCGGGCACAGATACGCAGTATTTT.

The chain recombines TRBV19 with TRBJ2-4; weak D call: TRBD2 (5 bases). The CDR3 runs 13 residues. The germline V gene encodes CDR1 LNHDA and CDR2 SQIVND (reference sequence). V shed 4 bases and J shed 7 bases, with 11 bases lying between them. The CDR3 region is CASSREIRNIQYF. The DNA of the CDR3 is TGTGCCAGTAGTAGGGAGATCAGGAACATTCAGTACTTC.

The chain carries TRBV28 and TRBJ1-1; perhaps TRBD1 as D (5 bases). V was clipped by 7 bases and J by 2 bases, with 11 bases between them. Germline V CDR1 and CDR2: MDHEN, SYDVKM. This CDR3 contains 13 residues. CDR3 loop: CASTRTSNTEAFF. CDR3 bases: TGTGCCAGCACCCGGACATCCAACACTGAAGCTTTCTTT.

The chain's CDR3 is CASSKVAPKNTSGRPNEQFF. As DNA, the CDR3 is TGTGCCAGCAGCAAAGTAGCCCCCAAAAATACTAGCGGGAGGCCCAATGAGCAGTTCTTC. V and J are TRBV21-1 and TRBJ2-1; TRBD2, as called in the table, went unchecked against the DNA. TRBV21-1 is classified as a pseudogene. The CDR3 has 20 residues.

The rearrangement links TRBV27 to TRBJ1-2; the match to TRBD1 covers 8 bases. There are 17 residues in the CDR3. The V gene end was trimmed by 5 bases and the J gene end by 1 base; junction bases not matched to a gene: 12. The germline V gene encodes CDR1 MNHEY and CDR2 SMNVEV (reference sequence). CDR3 sequence (DNA): TGTGCCAGCAGTCTAGGACAGGGAAGGGGGTTTAACTATGGCTACACCTTC. Amino acids: CASSLGQGRGFNYGYTF.

The chain couples TRBV5-1 to TRBJ1-3; D might be TRBD1 (5 bases). Per germline, CDR1 SGHRS and CDR2 YFSETQ. V dropped 1 base and J dropped 0 bases, with 11 bases sitting between them. This CDR3 spans 16 amino acids. The CDR3 sequence is CASSLSGDYSGNTIYF. In DNA form, the CDR3 reads TGCGCCAGCAGCTTGTCGGGGGACTACTCTGGAAACACCATATATTTT. The full variable domain, in which reference TRBV5-1 and TRBJ1-3 provide the parts outside the CDR3, is KAGVTQTPRYLIKTRGQQVTLSCSPISGHRSVSWYQQTPGQGLQFLFEYFSETQRNKGNFPGRFSGRQFSNSRSEMNVSTLELGDSALYLCASSLSGDYSGNTIYFGEGSWLTVV.

CDR3 bases: TGTGCCAGCAGCCTCCACAGGGGATACCTCGGTGGCTACACCTTC. Its translation is CASSLHRGYLGGYTF. The chain uses TRBV11-2 and TRBJ1-2; 7 bases map to TRBD1. The germline gives CDR1 SGHAT, CDR2 FQNNGV. The CDR3 runs 15 residues. V lost 5 bases, J lost 7 bases, and 13 bases stayed unmatched.

The genes are TRBV9 and TRBJ2-2; 10 bases agree with TRBD1. Looked up from germline, CDR1 is SGDLS and CDR2 is YYNGEE. The CDR3 has 15 residues. The V segment lost 0 bases and the J segment 6 bases; nucleotides outside the gene matches: 2. CDR3 sequence reads: CASSVGGQGAGELFF. The DNA of the CDR3 is TGTGCCAGCAGCGTAGGAGGACAGGGGGCCGGGGAGCTGTTTTTT.

This clone was observed once. V gene TRBV7-8 combines with J gene TRBJ2-1, with TRBD2 matching over 14 bases. CDR1 is SGHVS, CDR2 FQNEAQ, per germline. The CDR3 is 19 residues long. The V gene end was trimmed by 7 bases and the J gene end by 4 bases; junction bases not matched to a gene: 15. Here the CDR3 DNA reads TGTGCCAGCATAGATCACAGGGGGACTAGCGGGAGAGGATACAATGAGCAGTTCTTC. This encodes CASIDHRGTSGRGYNEQFF.

This chain joins TRBV7-9 and TRBJ2-5; D unresolved. Deletions cut 8 bases from V and 1 base from J, with 17 bases between. The CDR3 runs 15 residues. Germline loops: CDR1 SEHNR, CDR2 FQNEAQ (reference sequence). The CDR3 loop is CASSPRGLGQETQYF. The CDR3 DNA sequence: TGTGCCAGCTCACCCCGAGGCCTAGGCCAAGAGACCCAGTACTTC.